Listed below are T cell receptor beta chains from one sample, sequenced in a study of T cell repertoires in ileal Crohn's disease. Clones were sequenced by immunoSEQ multiplex PCR, and TCRdb holds only the in-frame ones, with some missing. The sample lists roughly 4,000 clones, roughly 91% occurring once. Input material: ileal tissue. Source of these receptors: an adult with Crohn's disease. Both conserved end residues are part of each CDR3. D genes are given only for firm matches. Not every row has a clone size; where given, it reads once, few, many or a size class.

abundance: .; v_gene: TRBV9; j_gene: TRBJ2-3; d_gene: TRBD2; CDR3aa: CASSVDRGGRTQYF; CDR3nt: TGTGCCAGCAGCGTAGACCGCGGGGGAAGGACGCAGTATTTT
abundance: .; v_gene: TRBV14; j_gene: TRBJ2-3; d_gene: .; CDR3aa: CASSQVAAVADTQYF; CDR3nt: TGTGCCAGCAGCCAAGTCGCCGCAGTAGCAGATACGCAGTATTTT
abundance: .; v_gene: TRBV7-3; j_gene: TRBJ2-3; d_gene: .; CDR3aa: CASSLKPTDTQYF; CDR3nt: TGTGCCAGCAGCTTAAAACCCACAGATACGCAGTATTTT
abundance: .; v_gene: TRBV19; j_gene: TRBJ1-5; d_gene: .; CDR3aa: CASSAGGNQPQHF; CDR3nt: TGTGCCAGTAGCGCCGGGGGCAATCAGCCCCAGCATTTT
abundance: .; v_gene: TRBV2; j_gene: TRBJ2-3; d_gene: TRBD2; CDR3aa: CASSGASGGLVTDTQYF; CDR3nt: TGTGCCAGCAGTGGGGCGTCGGGGGGGCTGGTAACAGATACGCAGTATTTT
abundance: .; v_gene: TRBV19; j_gene: TRBJ1-1; d_gene: TRBD1; CDR3aa: CASSLQGAGPFF; CDR3nt: TGTGCCAGTAGCTTACAGGGGGCGGGCCCTTTCTTT
abundance: .; v_gene: TRBV2; j_gene: TRBJ2-1; d_gene: .; CDR3aa: CASSRGLSYSEQFF; CDR3nt: TGTGCCAGTTCGCGGGGTCTCTCCTACAGTGAGCAGTTCTTC
abundance: .; v_gene: TRBV4-2; j_gene: TRBJ2-7; d_gene: .; CDR3aa: CASSQDTLSYEQYF; CDR3nt: TGTGCCAGCAGCCAAGATACCCTTTCCTACGAGCAGTACTTC
abundance: .; v_gene: TRBV6-1; j_gene: TRBJ2-7; d_gene: .; CDR3aa: CASSNYEQYF; CDR3nt: TGTGCCAGCAGTAACTACGAGCAGTACTTC
abundance: .; v_gene: TRBV7-8; j_gene: TRBJ2-7; d_gene: .; CDR3aa: CASGFLGVEQYF; CDR3nt: TGTGCCAGCGGATTTCTGGGAGTCGAGCAGTACTTC
abundance: .; v_gene: TRBV6-6; j_gene: TRBJ2-7; d_gene: TRBD1; CDR3aa: CATSGTGPYEQYF; CDR3nt: TGTGCCACCTCCGGGACAGGGCCCTACGAGCAGTACTTC
abundance: .; v_gene: TRBV5-5; j_gene: TRBJ2-7; d_gene: .; CDR3aa: CASSFGYEQYF; CDR3nt: TGTGCCAGCAGCTTCGGCTACGAGCAGTACTTC
abundance: .; v_gene: TRBV5-1; j_gene: TRBJ1-1; d_gene: .; CDR3aa: CASSLWVYDTEAFF; CDR3nt: TGCGCCAGCAGCTTGTGGGTGTACGATACTGAAGCTTTCTTT
abundance: .; v_gene: TRBV11-3; j_gene: TRBJ2-1; d_gene: TRBD1; CDR3aa: CASSRQGSYNEQFF; CDR3nt: TGTGCCAGCAGTCGACAGGGCTCCTACAATGAGCAGTTCTTC
abundance: .; v_gene: TRBV10-1; j_gene: TRBJ2-7; d_gene: .; CDR3aa: CASSRDLYEQYF; CDR3nt: TGCGCCAGCAGCCGGGACTTGTACGAGCAGTACTTC
abundance: few; v_gene: TRBV7-9; j_gene: TRBJ2-1; d_gene: TRBD2; CDR3aa: CASSSPGLAGNEQFF; CDR3nt: TGTGCCAGCAGCTCGCCCGGACTAGCAGGGAATGAGCAGTTCTTC
abundance: .; v_gene: TRBV6-6; j_gene: TRBJ2-7; d_gene: .; CDR3aa: CASRKPRGIDEQYF; CDR3nt: TGTGCCAGCAGAAAACCCCGGGGGATCGACGAGCAGTACTTC
abundance: .; v_gene: TRBV6-1; j_gene: TRBJ1-6; d_gene: TRBD1; CDR3aa: CASSGQGGRSPLHF; CDR3nt: TGTGCCAGCAGCGGACAGGGTGGCCGATCACCCCTCCACTTT
abundance: .; v_gene: TRBV7-4; j_gene: TRBJ2-1; d_gene: TRBD2; CDR3aa: CASSLIGLAGLPRLYNEQFF; CDR3nt: TGTGCCAGCAGCTTAATCGGCCTAGCGGGACTCCCCCGGCTGTACAATGAGCAGTTCTTC
abundance: .; v_gene: TRBV5-5; j_gene: TRBJ1-2; d_gene: .; CDR3aa: CASSSDGFNYGYTF; CDR3nt: TGTGCCAGCAGCTCGGACGGATTTAACTATGGCTACACCTTC
abundance: .; v_gene: TRBV29-1; j_gene: TRBJ2-7; d_gene: TRBD1; CDR3aa: CSTRDRGYSHEQYF; CDR3nt: TGCAGCACCAGGGACAGGGGATACAGCCACGAGCAGTACTTC
abundance: .; v_gene: TRBV20-1; j_gene: TRBJ1-6; d_gene: .; CDR3aa: CGAGLNSPLHF; CDR3nt: TGCGGGGCAGGGTTGAATTCACCCCTCCACTTT
abundance: .; v_gene: TRBV11-3; j_gene: TRBJ1-4; d_gene: .; CDR3aa: CASRDIGTQNEKLFF; CDR3nt: TGTGCCAGCAGGGACATCGGGACTCAGAATGAAAAACTGTTTTTT
abundance: once; v_gene: TRBV5-1; j_gene: TRBJ2-5; d_gene: .; CDR3aa: CASSTTGFETQYF; CDR3nt: TGCGCCAGCAGCACAACAGGGTTTGAGACCCAGTACTTC
abundance: .; v_gene: TRBV19; j_gene: TRBJ2-7; d_gene: .; CDR3aa: CASRPSGLTGDEQYF; CDR3nt: TGTGCCAGTAGACCCTCGGGACTCACAGGCGACGAGCAGTACTTC
abundance: .; v_gene: TRBV27; j_gene: TRBJ2-4; d_gene: .; CDR3aa: CASSRTGGGGFGGKNIQYF; CDR3nt: TGTGCCAGCAGTCGTACAGGGGGCGGGGGGTTCGGGGGAAAAAACATTCAGTACTTC
abundance: few; v_gene: TRBV21-1; j_gene: TRBJ1-3; d_gene: .; CDR3aa: CASSPPEGEPEPGGNTIYF; CDR3nt: TGTGCCAGCAGCCCCCCCGAAGGGGAGCCCGAGCCAGGTGGAAACACCATATATTTT
abundance: .; v_gene: TRBV27; j_gene: TRBJ2-1; d_gene: TRBD2; CDR3aa: CASSLYPGTSGYNEQFF; CDR3nt: TGTGCCAGCAGTTTATACCCCGGGACTAGCGGCTACAATGAGCAGTTCTTC
abundance: .; v_gene: TRBV11-2; j_gene: TRBJ1-5; d_gene: .; CDR3aa: CASSLDSNQPQHF; CDR3nt: TGTGCCAGCAGCTTAGATAGCAATCAGCCCCAGCATTTT
abundance: .; v_gene: TRBV2; j_gene: TRBJ2-7; d_gene: TRBD2; CDR3aa: CASRDNLAGGTYEQYF; CDR3nt: TGTGCCAGCAGGGATAATCTAGCGGGAGGAACCTACGAGCAGTACTTC
abundance: .; v_gene: TRBV5-8; j_gene: TRBJ2-5; d_gene: .; CDR3aa: CASSLVATETQYF; CDR3nt: TGTGCCAGCAGCTTGGTCGCAACAGAGACCCAGTACTTC
abundance: .; v_gene: TRBV6-1; j_gene: TRBJ2-3; d_gene: TRBD2; CDR3aa: CASSGIWTSGGLDTQYF; CDR3nt: TGTGCCAGCAGTGGGATATGGACTAGCGGGGGGTTAGATACGCAGTATTTT
abundance: .; v_gene: TRBV28; j_gene: TRBJ1-5; d_gene: .; CDR3aa: CASSFTSRGQPQHF; CDR3nt: TGTGCCAGCAGTTTCACTTCCCGCGGGCAGCCCCAGCATTTT
abundance: once; v_gene: TRBV7-6; j_gene: TRBJ2-1; d_gene: TRBD2; CDR3aa: CASSPTSGDYNEQFF; CDR3nt: TGTGCCAGCAGCCCTACTAGCGGGGACTACAATGAGCAGTTCTTC
abundance: .; v_gene: TRBV7-7; j_gene: TRBJ2-3; d_gene: TRBD1; CDR3aa: CASSELGQNTDTQYF; CDR3nt: TGTGCTAGCAGCGAACTGGGACAGAACACAGATACGCAGTATTTT
abundance: .; v_gene: TRBV2; j_gene: TRBJ1-2; d_gene: .; CDR3aa: CASSPGPAGGYTF; CDR3nt: TGTGCCAGCAGTCCCGGACCGGCGGGGGGCTACACCTTC
abundance: .; v_gene: TRBV6-9; j_gene: TRBJ1-6; d_gene: TRBD1; CDR3aa: CASSYSQGDPYNSPLHF; CDR3nt: TGTGCCAGCAGTTATTCGCAGGGGGACCCATATAATTCACCCCTCCACTTT
abundance: .; v_gene: TRBV1; j_gene: TRBJ2-5; d_gene: .; CDR3aa: CTSSPPGLFETQYF; CDR3nt: TGCACCAGCAGCCCTCCGGGACTTTTTGAGACCCAGTACTTC
abundance: .; v_gene: TRBV27; j_gene: TRBJ1-3; d_gene: .; CDR3aa: CASSLSGGNTIYF; CDR3nt: TGTGCCAGCAGTTTATCAGGTGGAAACACCATATATTTT
abundance: once; v_gene: TRBV2; j_gene: TRBJ1-5; d_gene: .; CDR3aa: CASSEVRSSSNQPQHF; CDR3nt: TGTGCCAGCAGTGAAGTCAGGTCGAGTAGCAATCAGCCCCAGCATTTT
abundance: once; v_gene: TRBV6-5; j_gene: TRBJ1-5; d_gene: .; CDR3aa: CASSYGGAGQPQHF; CDR3nt: TGTGCCAGCAGTTACGGGGGGGCCGGTCAGCCCCAGCATTTT
abundance: .; v_gene: TRBV6-4; j_gene: TRBJ2-7; d_gene: .; CDR3aa: CASSEYATSSYEQYF; CDR3nt: TGTGCCAGCAGTGAATACGCAACCTCCTCCTACGAGCAGTACTTC
abundance: .; v_gene: TRBV5-3; j_gene: TRBJ1-3; d_gene: .; CDR3aa: CARSLDHRDCSGNTIYF; CDR3nt: TGTGCCAGAAGCTTGGACCACAGGGATTGCTCTGGAAACACCATATATTTT
abundance: .; v_gene: TRBV6-5; j_gene: TRBJ1-2; d_gene: .; CDR3aa: CASSSLTQTGGYTF; CDR3nt: TGTGCCAGCAGTTCCCTAACCCAAACTGGGGGCTACACCTTC
abundance: .; v_gene: TRBV11-2; j_gene: TRBJ1-2; d_gene: .; CDR3aa: CASGQLQYGYTF; CDR3nt: TGTGCCAGCGGACAGTTACAATATGGCTACACCTTC
abundance: .; v_gene: TRBV27; j_gene: TRBJ2-5; d_gene: .; CDR3aa: CASSSLGAVEWETQYF; CDR3nt: TGTGCCAGCAGTTCACTGGGGGCGGTAGAGTGGGAGACCCAGTACTTC
abundance: .; v_gene: TRBV4-1; j_gene: TRBJ2-3; d_gene: .; CDR3aa: CASSLAGPHTDTQYF; CDR3nt: TGCGCCAGCAGCCTCGCAGGACCTCATACAGATACGCAGTATTTT
abundance: large; v_gene: TRBV7-9; j_gene: TRBJ2-1; d_gene: .; CDR3aa: CASSLARGDEQFF; CDR3nt: TGTGCCAGCAGCTTAGCCAGGGGCGATGAGCAGTTCTTC
abundance: .; v_gene: TRBV10-2; j_gene: TRBJ1-4; d_gene: .; CDR3aa: CASSERGREKLFF; CDR3nt: TGCGCCAGCAGTGAGAGGGGGAGAGAAAAACTGTTTTTT
abundance: .; v_gene: TRBV15; j_gene: TRBJ2-5; d_gene: .; CDR3aa: CATSRDTSQETQYF; CDR3nt: TGTGCCACCAGCAGAGATACTAGCCAAGAGACCCAGTACTTC
abundance: .; v_gene: TRBV29-1; j_gene: TRBJ1-1; d_gene: TRBD1; CDR3aa: CSVETQTGRGPEAFF; CDR3nt: TGCAGCGTTGAAACCCAGACAGGGCGGGGACCTGAAGCTTTCTTT
abundance: .; v_gene: TRBV6-1; j_gene: TRBJ2-3; d_gene: TRBD2; CDR3aa: CASPGLADTDTQYF; CDR3nt: TGTGCCAGCCCGGGACTAGCGGACACAGATACGCAGTATTTT
abundance: .; v_gene: TRBV5-1; j_gene: TRBJ2-7; d_gene: TRBD2; CDR3aa: CASRTTSGGAHEQYF; CDR3nt: TGCGCCAGCAGGACGACTAGCGGGGGGGCCCACGAGCAGTACTTC
abundance: .; v_gene: TRBV2; j_gene: TRBJ1-1; d_gene: .; CDR3aa: CASSRRGDGTEAFF; CDR3nt: TGTGCCAGCAGCAGAAGAGGAGATGGGACTGAAGCTTTCTTT
abundance: .; v_gene: TRBV19; j_gene: TRBJ1-4; d_gene: .; CDR3aa: CASTATGLLFF; CDR3nt: TGTGCCAGTACTGCGACAGGTTTGCTGTTTTTT
abundance: .; v_gene: TRBV10-3; j_gene: TRBJ1-2; d_gene: .; CDR3aa: CATGEIYGYTF; CDR3nt: TGTGCCACTGGGGAGATCTATGGCTACACCTTC
abundance: once; v_gene: TRBV4-1; j_gene: TRBJ2-7; d_gene: TRBD1; CDR3aa: CASSQGIARTGNYEQYF; CDR3nt: TGCGCCAGCAGCCAAGGAATTGCTAGGACAGGGAACTACGAGCAGTACTTC
abundance: .; v_gene: TRBV5-6; j_gene: TRBJ1-1; d_gene: .; CDR3aa: CASSLGWGDTEAFF; CDR3nt: TGTGCCAGCAGCTTGGGCTGGGGTGACACTGAAGCTTTCTTT
abundance: .; v_gene: TRBV28; j_gene: TRBJ1-1; d_gene: TRBD1; CDR3aa: CASTGDRWDTEAFF; CDR3nt: TGTGCCAGCACTGGGGACAGGTGGGACACTGAAGCTTTCTTT